A single sample is the source of the 27 T cell receptor beta chains below, sequenced in a study of PD-1 blockade in mismatch repair-deficient tumors. Using immunoSEQ multiplex PCR, the repertoire was profiled, and TCRdb retains in-frame clones only, with some absent. The table records some 120,000 clones, 70% to 90% of them present only once. Sequencing used peripheral blood, obtained 44 weeks after starting pembrolizumab. Source of these receptors: an adult with mismatch repair-deficient cancer.

The V and J genes are TRBV25-1 and TRBJ2-1; 8 bases are shared with TRBD2. Germline CDR1 MGHDK, CDR2 SYGVNS. This CDR3 is 17 amino acids long. V trimming: 4 bases; J trimming: 7 bases; junction bases outside the gene matches: 15. The DNA for the CDR3 is TGTGCCAGCAGTGGGGGACTAGTTTTCAATACGAGGAATGAGCAGTTCTTC. This sequence encodes CASSGGLVFNTRNEQFF.

A note on this clone: The same CDR3 also results from other DNA sequences found in this sample. The chain carries TRBV6-5 and TRBJ1-1, with D uncertain. CDR1 and CDR2 from the germline V gene are MNHEY and SVGAGI. Trimming shortened V by 0 bases and J by 0 bases, and 2 bases separated the two germline ends. The CDR3 length is 13 residues. CDR3 sequence reads: CASSYSLNTEAFF. CDR3 nucleotides: TGTGCCAGCAGTTACTCATTGAACACTGAAGCTTTCTTT.

The chain couples TRBV28 to TRBJ2-2, with D perhaps matching TRBD1 (5 bases). Germline CDR1 and CDR2: MDHEN and SYDVKM. The CDR3 has 16 amino acids. The V gene lost 2 bases and the J gene lost 3 bases, with 13 bases spanning the gap. CDR3 coding DNA: TGTGCCAGCAGTTTAATCTCGGACATAGACACCGGGGAGCTGTTTTTT. Translation: CASSLISDIDTGELFF.

The J gene is TRBJ1-5, the V gene TRBV5-6, with a possible D match to TRBD1 (6 bases). The germline gives CDR1 SGHDT, CDR2 YYEEEE. The CDR3 sequence is 14 residues long. V lost 0 bases and J lost 2, with 6 bases in between. The CDR3: CASSLAGGNQPQHF. In DNA, the CDR3 is TGTGCCAGCAGCTTGGCAGGGGGCAATCAGCCCCAGCATTTT. Full variable domain (missing parts from reference TRBV5-6 and TRBJ1-5): DAGVTQSPTHLIKTRGQQVTLRCSPKSGHDTVSWYQQALGQGPQFIFQYYEEEERQRGNFPDRFSGHQFPNYSSELNVNALLLGDSALYLCASSLAGGNQPQHFGDGTRLSIL.

The genes are TRBV5-4 and TRBJ2-2, with 8 bases identical to TRBD2. Germline lookup yields CDR1 SGHNT and CDR2 YYREEE (reference sequence). CDR3 size: 14 residues. Trimming removed 4 bases from V and 7 bases from J; junction bases left unmatched: 6. The CDR3 coding sequence is TGTGCCAGCAGCCATAGCGGGAAAGACGGGGAGCTGTTTTTT. Protein sequence: CASSHSGKDGELFF. The full variable domain, rest sourced from reference TRBV5-4 and TRBJ2-2, is ETGVTQSPTHLIKTRGQQVTLRCSSQSGHNTVSWYQQALGQGPQFIFQYYREEENGRGNFPPRFSGLQFPNYSSELNVNALELDDSALYLCASSHSGKDGELFFGEGSRLTVL.

This chain links TRBV28 with TRBJ2-1; the D gene could be TRBD1 or TRBD2 (5 bases each). Germline V CDR1 and CDR2: MDHEN, SYDVKM. CDR3 length: 13 amino acids. Trimming pared 7 bases from V and 9 bases from J, leaving 16 bases between. The CDR3 region is CASTPGPLAEQFF. The CDR3 nucleotides are TGTGCCAGCACCCCGGGGCCTCTTGCTGAGCAGTTCTTC.

J is TRBJ2-1 and V is TRBV9; D is perhaps TRBD2 (5 bases). The CDR3 consists of 15 residues. The V gene's germline CDR1 is SGDLS and CDR2 YYNGEE. V was pared by 0 bases and J by 0 bases, with 7 bases between. CDR3 sequence: CASSVAGNSYNEQFF. The CDR3 bases are TGTGCCAGCAGCGTAGCGGGGAACTCCTACAATGAGCAGTTCTTC.

The CDR3 sequence is CASSIVFRRVTGTEAFF. In nucleotides, the CDR3 is TGTGCCAGTAGTATAGTTTTTAGACGCGTAACAGGCACTGAAGCTTTCTTT. V and J are TRBV19 and TRBJ1-1; weak D call: TRBD1 (5 bases). V gave up 1 base and J gave up 4 bases, with 19 bases separating them. The CDR3 is 17 amino acids. From germline, CDR1 is LNHDA and CDR2 SQIVND (reference sequence).

This clone was counted a single time. This chain connects TRBV27 to TRBJ2-1; 7 bases align to TRBD1. The V and J ends lost 0 bases and 6 bases, in that order; junction bases with no gene match: 8. The CDR3 has 16 amino acids. Germline lookup yields CDR1 MNHEY and CDR2 SMNVEV (reference sequence). CDR3 bases: TGTGCCAGCAGTTTATCGCCACAGGGGTGGTTCAATGAGCAGTTCTTC. Protein: CASSLSPQGWFNEQFF.

V and J are TRBV18 and TRBJ2-7; 9 nucleotides match TRBD1. Trimming took 5 bases from V and 0 from J; bases not matched to a gene: 11. CDR1 and CDR2 from the germline V gene are KGHSH and LQKENI. The CDR3 runs 17 residues. This chain's CDR3 is CASSSNPGQGNSYEQYF. In DNA, the CDR3 is TGTGCCAGCTCATCAAACCCTGGACAGGGGAACTCCTACGAGCAGTACTTC.

The chain couples TRBV5-4 to TRBJ2-5; D uncertain. V was shortened by 7 bases and J by 2 bases, with 15 bases between the two germline ends. The germline V gene has CDR1 SGHNT and CDR2 YYREEE (reference sequence). This CDR3 region has 14 residues. The DNA of the CDR3 is TGTGCCAGCCAACAAGGTGGCAGGCAAGAGACCCAGTACTTC. This translates into CASQQGGRQETQYF. The variable domain in full, completed from reference TRBV5-4 and TRBJ2-5, reads ETGVTQSPTHLIKTRGQQVTLRCSSQSGHNTVSWYQQALGQGPQFIFQYYREEENGRGNFPPRFSGLQFPNYSSELNVNALELDDSALYLCASQQGGRQETQYFGPGTRLLVL.

J is TRBJ2-7 and V is TRBV6-5, with D possibly being TRBD2 (6 bases). Germline CDR1 and CDR2: MNHEY and SVGAGI. V shed 6 bases and J shed 1 base, with 13 bases lying between them. The CDR3 is made up of 14 amino acids. The CDR3 protein is CASSPGGRSYEQYF. The CDR3 DNA follows: TGTGCCAGCAGCCCCGGGGGACGATCCTACGAGCAGTACTTC.

This chain joins TRBV5-1 and TRBJ1-4; D not resolved. With 5 bases removed from V and 5 bases from J, the gap between germline ends came to 13 bases. Germline values: CDR1 SGHRS, CDR2 YFSETQ. CDR3 length: 14 amino acids. The CDR3 DNA reads as TGCGCCAGCAGGTCGGACTTACAGAATGAAAAACTGTTTTTT. This encodes CASRSDLQNEKLFF.

This rearrangement joins TRBV9 to TRBJ1-2; possible D gene TRBD1, 5 bases. CDR1 is SGDLS, CDR2 YYNGEE, per germline. The CDR3 runs 14 residues. Trimming shortened V by 0 bases and J by 0 bases, and 6 bases separated the two germline ends. The CDR3 nucleotides are TGTGCCAGCAGCGTAGAGACAGCTAACTATGGCTACACCTTC. This gives the protein CASSVETANYGYTF.

The chain uses TRBV4-1 and TRBJ2-7; maybe TRBD2 (5 bases). Germline CDR1 reads MGHRA; CDR2 reads YSYEKL. V was trimmed by 4 bases and J by 5 bases, leaving 15 bases between them. CDR3 size: 14 residues. The chain's CDR3 is CASSPPPFGDEQYF. CDR3 in DNA: TGCGCCAGCAGCCCCCCCCCTTTCGGGGACGAGCAGTACTTC.

The chain has TRBV6-4 and TRBJ1-2; weak D call: TRBD1 (5 bases). The germline V and J ends were trimmed by 6 bases and 4 bases, with 18 bases remaining between them. This CDR3 comprises 15 residues. Germline CDR1 reads MRHNA; CDR2 reads SNTAGT. CDR3 in amino acids: CASREGTGDFYGYTF. The CDR3 region has the DNA TGTGCCAGCAGGGAAGGGACGGGAGATTTCTATGGCTACACCTTC.

The chain uses TRBV5-4 and TRBJ2-5; no firm D call. CDR1 SGHNT and CDR2 YYREEE come from the germline V gene (reference sequence). The CDR3 is made up of 14 amino acids. Trimming shortened V by 2 bases and J by 1 base, and 9 bases separated the two germline ends. The CDR3 nucleotides read TGTGCCAGCAGCTTTGATCGGGTCCAAGAGACCCAGTACTTC. Its translation: CASSFDRVQETQYF.

The chain is built from TRBV27 and TRBJ2-6; a possible D gene is TRBD1 (5 bases). Germline CDR1 is MNHEY and CDR2 is SMNVEV (reference sequence). Trimming stripped 2 bases from V and 1 base from J, with 6 bases between. The CDR3 has 15 residues. The CDR3 DNA follows: TGTGCCAGCAGTTTAAGGGGTTCTGGGGCCAACGTCCTGACTTTC. Translation gives CASSLRGSGANVLTF.

The V call is TRBV6-1, the J call TRBJ2-7; D is possibly TRBD1 (6 bases). There are 15 residues in the CDR3. Germline V gene sequence: CDR1 MNHNS, CDR2 SASEGT. V lost 6 bases and J 0 bases, leaving 15 bases between the germline ends. In DNA, the CDR3 is TGTGCCAGCAGGGGGGACACTAGGAGCTCCTACGAGCAGTACTTC. This codes for CASRGDTRSSYEQYF.

The chain is built from TRBV18 and TRBJ1-3; D is perhaps TRBD1 (6 bases). The CDR3 runs to 16 residues. V was shortened by 2 bases and J by 0 bases, with 11 bases between the two germline ends. Germline V gives CDR1 KGHSH, CDR2 LQKENI. The DNA of the CDR3 is TGTGCCAGCTCACCATATCCGGACAGCTCTGGAAACACCATATATTTT. This sequence encodes CASSPYPDSSGNTIYF.

The chain has TRBV18 and TRBJ2-7; no clear D gene. CDR3 length equals 14 residues. V gave up 4 bases and J gave up 3 bases, with 13 bases separating them. Germline V lookup: CDR1 KGHSH, CDR2 LQKENI. CDR3 bases: TGTGCCAGCTCACTCTCACCCGAACACTACGAGCAGTACTTC. It yields the protein CASSLSPEHYEQYF.

This sequence joins TRBV9 and TRBJ2-1; the match to TRBD2 covers 11 bases. CDR3 length: 14 amino acids. Germline assignment: CDR1 SGDLS and CDR2 YYNGEE. The V segment lost 3 bases and the J segment 11 bases; nucleotides outside the gene matches: 7. The CDR3 loop reads CASSDVAGGPQQFF. The CDR3, as DNA: TGTGCCAGCAGCGATGTAGCGGGAGGGCCCCAGCAGTTCTTC.

The chain recombines TRBV18 with TRBJ2-5; D may be TRBD1 (5 bases). V lost 1 base and J lost 5, with 23 bases in between. This CDR3 spans 18 amino acids. From germline, CDR1 is KGHSH and CDR2 LQKENI. The DNA for the CDR3 is TGTGCCAGCTCACCACTACACGTTCGCCAGGGTACTCGGGAGACCCAGTACTTC. Protein product: CASSPLHVRQGTRETQYF.

The chain uses TRBV4-1 and TRBJ2-2, with 10 positions matching TRBD2. The CDR3 is 16 residues long. CDR1 is MGHRA and CDR2 is YSYEKL in the germline V gene. V shed 0 bases and J 3 bases; nucleotides not matched to a gene: 1. CDR3 coding DNA: TGCGCCAGCAGCCAAGAGAGCGGGAGGGACACCGGGGAGCTGTTTTTT. Its translation: CASSQESGRDTGELFF.

The rearrangement links TRBV5-1 to TRBJ2-3, with unresolved D. V shed 0 bases and J shed 0 bases, with 8 bases lying between them. Germline V gene lookup returns CDR1 SGHRS and CDR2 YFSETQ. CDR3 length equals 15 residues. CDR3 sequence reads: CASSLVGFSTDTQYF. The CDR3 DNA reads as TGCGCCAGCAGCTTGGTCGGTTTCAGCACAGATACGCAGTATTTT.

The chain recombines TRBV12-5 with TRBJ2-7; tentative D call: TRBD2 (6 bases). The CDR3 is 14 amino acids. CDR1 and CDR2 from the germline V gene are LGHNT and FRNRAP. V was clipped by 6 bases and J by 2 bases, with 14 bases between them. The CDR3: CASGGGPAPYEQYF. CDR3 sequence (DNA): TGTGCTAGTGGGGGGGGACCTGCGCCCTACGAGCAGTACTTC.

The V call is TRBV4-1, the J call TRBJ2-7; the match to TRBD2 covers 7 bases. This CDR3 has 15 residues. Germline-derived CDR1 and CDR2 are MGHRA and YSYEKL. After removal of 1 base from V and 3 bases from J, the junction contained 6 bases not matched to a gene. CDR3 nucleotides: TGCGCCAGCAGCCAAGTGGGAGGGGAGGTCTACGAGCAGTACTTC. It translates to CASSQVGGEVYEQYF.